This passage covers 14 T cell receptor beta chains from one sample sequenced in a study of T-cell memory formation after mild COVID-19. TCRdb redid the calling of the 5' RACE reads with MiXCR, one entry per CDR3 protein. The sample lists 140,000 to 150,000 distinct CDR3 sequences, approximately 5.7% occurring once. The specimen was PBMCs or a T cell subset sorted from them (not recorded which). The receptors shown here come from an adult woman who had mild COVID-19 (a few samples of this study predate the infection). Cell type and time point are not known.

Many counts were recorded for this clonotype. The chain is built from TRBV7-2 and TRBJ1-2; no firm D call. CDR1 is SGHTA, CDR2 FQGNSA, per germline. CDR3 length equals 15 residues. Trimming pared 5 bases from V and 0 bases from J, leaving 13 bases between. The CDR3 DNA reads TGTGCCAGCAGCCAACGGACTGTCGCTAACTATGGCTACACCTTC. Translated, it gives CASSQRTVANYGYTF.

V and J are TRBV9 and TRBJ1-1; D remains ambiguous. Trimming left V 4 bases short and J 10 bases short, with 17 bases between. CDR1 is SGDLS, CDR2 YYNGEE, per germline. CDR3 length: 13 amino acids. This CDR3 is CASSPQTWAGAFF. In DNA form, the CDR3 reads TGTGCCAGCAGCCCACAGACATGGGCGGGAGCTTTCTTT.

Ten or more counts support this clonotype. This chain connects TRBV18 to TRBJ2-3, with D possibly matching TRBD2 (6 bases). The CDR3 runs 15 residues. Trimming cost V 8 bases and J 0 bases, with 15 bases left between them. In germline, CDR1 is KGHSH, CDR2 LQKENI. The CDR3 region is CASRGGSGSTDTQYF. CDR3 DNA: TGTGCCAGCAGAGGAGGGTCAGGTAGCACAGATACGCAGTATTTT.

This clonotype occurred a few times. This rearrangement joins TRBV5-4 to TRBJ2-7, with D possibly matching TRBD1 (8 bases). Germline lookup yields CDR1 SGHNT and CDR2 YYREEE (reference sequence). The CDR3 length is 15 residues. V lost 3 bases and J 2 bases, leaving 15 bases between the germline ends. The CDR3 protein is CASSSYRGGTYEQYF. CDR3 coding DNA: TGTGCCAGCAGCTCCTACAGGGGGGGAACCTACGAGCAGTACTTC.

This clonotype was picked up a small number of times. The chain couples TRBV7-2 to TRBJ2-7, with 7 positions matching TRBD1. J was trimmed by 3 bases and V by 4 bases; bases with no gene match: 6. The CDR3 contains 14 residues. Germline V lookup: CDR1 SGHTA, CDR2 FQGNSA. CDR3 sequence reads: CASSSQGGNYEQYF. For the CDR3, the DNA is TGTGCCAGCAGCTCCCAAGGGGGCAACTACGAGCAGTACTTC.

At least ten counts were recorded for this clonotype. The chain's CDR3 is CASTLRGGYTF. The CDR3 nucleotides read TGTGCCAGCACACTAAGGGGCGGCTACACCTTC. The chain joins TRBV6-1 to TRBJ1-2; a possible D gene is TRBD1 (5 bases). Germline V gene sequence: CDR1 MNHNS, CDR2 SASEGT. This CDR3 has 11 amino acids. Trimming left V 7 bases short and J 8 bases short, with 11 bases between.

The J gene is TRBJ2-7, the V gene TRBV5-1; the match to TRBD2 covers 11 bases. J gave up 5 bases and V 4 bases, and 11 bases lay outside the gene matches. The length of the CDR3 is 16 residues. Per germline, CDR1 SGHRS and CDR2 YFSETQ. In DNA form, the CDR3 reads TGCGCCAGCAGCCCAAATAGCGGGAGGGGAACGGACGAGCAGTACTTC. This translates into CASSPNSGRGTDEQYF.

This clonotype has only a few counts. The chain has TRBV5-5 and TRBJ1-3; D possibly corresponds to TRBD1 (6 bases). Germline V gene data show CDR1 as SGHKS and CDR2 as YYEKEE (reference sequence). V was pared by 0 bases and J by 0 bases, with 7 bases between. There are 15 residues in the CDR3. In DNA, the CDR3 is TGTGCCAGCAGCTTGGACAGGGTCTCTGGAAACACCATATATTTT. It codes for CASSLDRVSGNTIYF. Drawing the rest from reference TRBV5-5 and TRBJ1-3, the complete variable domain is DAGVTQSPTHLIKTRGQQVTLRCSPISGHKSVSWYQQVLGQGPQFIFQYYEKEERGRGNFPDRFSARQFPNYSSELNVNALLLGDSALYLCASSLDRVSGNTIYFGEGSWLTVV.

This clonotype was seen ten or more times. The chain has TRBV5-1 and TRBJ2-5, with D tentatively TRBD1 (6 bases). With 5 bases removed from V and 4 bases from J, the gap between germline ends came to 18 bases. Germline V CDR1 and CDR2: SGHRS, YFSETQ. The CDR3 extends over 15 amino acids. For the CDR3, the DNA is TGCGCCAGCAGTACGACCCGGACAGAGGGAGAGACCCAGTACTTC. The encoded protein is CASSTTRTEGETQYF.

This clonotype was seen repeatedly, ten times or more. The rearrangement joins TRBV18 to TRBJ2-1; 7 bases agree with TRBD1. V lost 2 bases, J lost 1 base, and 2 bases stayed unmatched. The CDR3 loop spans 15 amino acids. The germline gives CDR1 KGHSH, CDR2 LQKENI. CDR3 loop: CASSPRQGSYNEQFF. CDR3 nucleotides: TGTGCCAGCTCACCAAGACAGGGATCCTACAATGAGCAGTTCTTC.

This rearrangement joins TRBV6-6 to TRBJ2-7; 8 positions agree with TRBD1. This CDR3 region has 13 residues. After removal of 5 bases from V and 5 bases from J, the junction contained 5 bases not matched to a gene. Germline V CDR1 and CDR2: MNHNY, SVGAGI (reference sequence). The CDR3 here is CASSDRGIHEQYF. DNA of the CDR3: TGTGCCAGCAGTGACAGGGGAATCCACGAGCAGTACTTC.

This clonotype turned up a few times. This chain connects TRBV7-2 to TRBJ1-4; maybe TRBD1 (5 bases). Trimming shortened V by 1 base and J by 12 bases, and 15 bases separated the two germline ends. The CDR3 consists of 14 residues. The germline gives CDR1 SGHTA, CDR2 FQGNSA. CDR3 coding DNA: TGTGCCAGCAGCTTAGTTTGGGGGACCCGGGAACTGTTTTTT. Its translation: CASSLVWGTRELFF.

This clonotype has a count of ten or more. This chain joins TRBV6-6 and TRBJ2-7; D is ambiguous. V dropped 0 bases and J dropped 5 bases, with 2 bases sitting between them. This CDR3 region has 11 residues. Germline V CDR1 and CDR2: MNHNY, SVGAGI (reference sequence). The CDR3 DNA reads as TGTGCCAGCAGTTACTCGAACGAGCAGTACTTC. As protein: CASSYSNEQYF.

This clonotype was counted at least ten times. The chain uses TRBV20-1 and TRBJ2-1, with 7 positions matching TRBD2. This CDR3 has 13 residues. Trimming removed 3 bases from V and 5 bases from J; junction bases left unmatched: 4. CDR1 is DFQATT, CDR2 SNEGSKA, per germline (reference sequence). This chain's CDR3 is CSARGTMDNEQFF. The CDR3 coding sequence is TGCAGTGCTAGGGGGACTATGGACAATGAGCAGTTCTTC.